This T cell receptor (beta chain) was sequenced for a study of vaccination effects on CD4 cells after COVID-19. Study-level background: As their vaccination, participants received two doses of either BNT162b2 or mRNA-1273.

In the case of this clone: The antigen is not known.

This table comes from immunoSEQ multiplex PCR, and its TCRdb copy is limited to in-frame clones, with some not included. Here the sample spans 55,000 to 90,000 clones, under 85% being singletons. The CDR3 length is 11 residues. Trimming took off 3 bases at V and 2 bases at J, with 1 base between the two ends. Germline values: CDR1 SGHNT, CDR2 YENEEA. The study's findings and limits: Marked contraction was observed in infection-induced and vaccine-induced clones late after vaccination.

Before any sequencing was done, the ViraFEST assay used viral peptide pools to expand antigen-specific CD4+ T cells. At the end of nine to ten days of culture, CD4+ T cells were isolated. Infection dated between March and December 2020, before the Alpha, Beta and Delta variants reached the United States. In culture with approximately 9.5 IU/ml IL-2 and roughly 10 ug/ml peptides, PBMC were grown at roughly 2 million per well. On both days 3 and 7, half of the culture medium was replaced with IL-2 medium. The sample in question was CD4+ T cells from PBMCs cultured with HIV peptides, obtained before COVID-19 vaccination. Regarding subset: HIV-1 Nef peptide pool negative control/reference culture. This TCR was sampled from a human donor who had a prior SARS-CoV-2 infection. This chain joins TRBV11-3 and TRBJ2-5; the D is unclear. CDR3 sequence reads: CASSFQETQYF. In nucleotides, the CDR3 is TGTGCCAGCAGCTTTCAAGAGACCCAGTACTTC.